Here is one T cell receptor (beta chain) with its context. Its specificity is not known. These data belong to a study of shared clonotypes between healthy human individuals. As for the study in general: Per donor, CD8 memory used one plate, CD8 naive used two, CD4 memory used three and CD4 naive used three.

CDR3 size: 20 residues. With V trimmed by 1 base and J by 1 base, 14 bases remained unmatched. The germline CDR1 and CDR2 sequences are SNHLY and FYNNEI. General study results and limits: In contrast to clonotypes shared by all four donors, non-shared clonotypes had lower generation probabilities. The genetic and exposure-history diversity represented was limited by few donors.

Naive CD8 isolation took CD45RO-negative cells positively selected for CCR7 and excluded terminally differentiated effector memory CD45RA+ cells. Here immunoSEQ multiplex PCR was the method, and the copy in TCRdb shows in-frame clones only, minus some. This sample has 760,000 or so clones, with 96% found just once. The TCR sequence derives from a man aged 25 to 45 in good health. The rearrangement links TRBV2 to TRBJ1-5; 9 nucleotides line up with TRBD1. The sample consisted of naive CD8+ T cells sorted from blood. CDR3 residues: CASSEVGQGTMMVSNQPQHF. CDR3 nucleotide sequence: TGTGCCAGCAGTGAAGTAGGACAGGGGACAATGATGGTGAGCAATCAGCCCCAGCATTTT.